The 10 T cell receptor beta chains below come from one sample, sequenced in a study of control samples from healthy donors and cancer patients. The table came from immunoSEQ multiplex PCR; TCRdb's copy has only in-frame clones and leaves some out. This table has 90,000 to 100,000 clones, 75% to 85% appearing once. The sample taken for sequencing was blood. These receptors all stem from a woman aged 25 to 39 in good health.

The chain is built from TRBV2 and TRBJ2-1; D assignment may be TRBD1 or TRBD2 (5 bases each). Trimming removed 3 bases from V and 0 bases from J, with 15 bases in between. CDR1 SNHLY and CDR2 FYNNEI come from the germline V gene. The CDR3 totals 17 residues. DNA for the CDR3: TGTGCCAGCAGTGAGGGACGAGCTATGAGCTCCTACAATGAGCAGTTCTTC. Amino acids: CASSEGRAMSSYNEQFF. Supplemented by reference TRBV2 and TRBJ2-1, the full variable domain reads EPEVTQTPSHQVTQMGQEVILRCVPISNHLYFYWYRQILGQKVEFLVSFYNNEISEKSEIFDDQFSVERPDGSNFTLKIRSTKLEDSAMYFCASSEGRAMSSYNEQFFGPGTRLTVL.

The gene calls are TRBV4-2 and TRBJ1-1; D is perhaps TRBD1 (6 bases). Deletions cut 3 bases from V and 0 bases from J, with 29 bases between. The germline CDR1 and CDR2 sequences are LGHNA and YNFKEQ. CDR3 size: 21 residues. The CDR3 sequence is CASSHAGTWGRISSMNTEAFF. CDR3 DNA sequence: TGTGCCAGCAGCCACGCCGGGACGTGGGGGCGTATTTCTTCCATGAACACTGAAGCTTTCTTT.

The chain couples TRBV18 to TRBJ2-7; the match to TRBD1 covers 10 bases. Germline values: CDR1 KGHSH, CDR2 LQKENI. This CDR3 has 15 amino acids. The V gene end was trimmed by 0 bases and the J gene end by 4 bases; junction bases not matched to a gene: 3. The CDR3 loop is CASSPPDRGSYEQYF. CDR3 bases: TGTGCCAGCTCACCACCGGACAGGGGGAGTTACGAGCAGTACTTC.

The J gene is TRBJ1-4, the V gene TRBV5-4, with TRBD1 matching over 7 bases. The germline gives CDR1 SGHNT, CDR2 YYREEE (reference sequence). The V and J ends lost 4 bases and 5 bases, in that order; junction bases with no gene match: 5. The CDR3 has 14 residues. The CDR3 sequence: CASSLDRPNEKLFF. The CDR3 DNA reads TGTGCCAGCAGCCTGGACAGGCCCAATGAAAAACTGTTTTTT. Full variable domain (remainder filled in from reference TRBV5-4 and TRBJ1-4): ETGVTQSPTHLIKTRGQQVTLRCSSQSGHNTVSWYQQALGQGPQFIFQYYREEENGRGNFPPRFSGLQFPNYSSELNVNALELDDSALYLCASSLDRPNEKLFFGSGTQLSVL.

This chain connects TRBV6-1 to TRBJ1-4; possible D gene TRBD1, 5 bases. Germline V gene sequence: CDR1 MNHNS, CDR2 SASEGT. This CDR3 is built from 16 residues. V was cut by 4 bases and J by 7 bases, with 19 bases left in between. CDR3 DNA sequence: TGTGCCAGCAGTGCCTCCAGGGACCCTCGGAGTGAAAAACTGTTTTTT. Translation: CASSASRDPRSEKLFF.

The chain links TRBV9 to TRBJ2-1; TRBD2 agrees at 7 bases. V shed 0 bases, J shed 0 bases, and the junction held 9 bases outside the gene matches. The CDR3 has 18 residues. Per the germline V gene, CDR1 is SGDLS and CDR2 is YYNGEE. CDR3 bases: TGTGCCAGCAGCGTAGGGGGAGGGCATCTCAGCTCCTACAATGAGCAGTTCTTC. Translated: CASSVGGGHLSSYNEQFF.

The CDR3 coding sequence is TGTGCCAGCAGCTTACGGAGGGAGCGGACAGGGGGCTGGAAGGACACTGAAGCTTTCTTT. It yields the protein CASSLRRERTGGWKDTEAFF. The chain joins TRBV14 to TRBJ1-1; 11 bases map to TRBD1. The germline V gene has CDR1 SGHDN and CDR2 FVKESK. The CDR3 is 20 residues long. The junction had 20 bases not matched to a gene; V was cut back by 5 bases and J by 3 bases.

The V and J genes are TRBV15 and TRBJ1-5; D might be TRBD1 (5 bases). The V gene lost 0 bases and the J gene lost 5 bases, with 17 bases spanning the gap. Per the germline V gene, CDR1 is LNHNV and CDR2 is YYDKDF (reference sequence). CDR3 size: 17 residues. For the CDR3, the DNA is TGTGCCACCAGCAGAGAAGCGGGGACTCGGGGGGATCAGCCCCAGCATTTT. This sequence encodes CATSREAGTRGDQPQHF.

This chain links TRBV14 with TRBJ1-2; D perhaps matches TRBD1 (6 bases). The germline V gene encodes CDR1 SGHDN and CDR2 FVKESK. V was pared by 4 bases and J by 8 bases, with 20 bases between. The CDR3 loop spans 15 amino acids. The CDR3: CASSLGRGPPFGYTF. The CDR3 DNA reads TGTGCCAGCAGCCTGGGACGGGGGCCGCCTTTCGGCTACACCTTC.

V usage is TRBV19 and J usage is TRBJ2-5; 10 bases align to TRBD2. Looked up from germline, CDR1 is LNHDA and CDR2 is SQIVND (reference sequence). CDR3 size: 16 residues. After removal of 5 bases from V and 2 bases from J, the junction contained 8 bases not matched to a gene. CDR3 residues: CASSALAGGRQETQYF. The CDR3 DNA reads TGTGCCAGTAGTGCTTTAGCGGGGGGACGTCAAGAGACCCAGTACTTC.